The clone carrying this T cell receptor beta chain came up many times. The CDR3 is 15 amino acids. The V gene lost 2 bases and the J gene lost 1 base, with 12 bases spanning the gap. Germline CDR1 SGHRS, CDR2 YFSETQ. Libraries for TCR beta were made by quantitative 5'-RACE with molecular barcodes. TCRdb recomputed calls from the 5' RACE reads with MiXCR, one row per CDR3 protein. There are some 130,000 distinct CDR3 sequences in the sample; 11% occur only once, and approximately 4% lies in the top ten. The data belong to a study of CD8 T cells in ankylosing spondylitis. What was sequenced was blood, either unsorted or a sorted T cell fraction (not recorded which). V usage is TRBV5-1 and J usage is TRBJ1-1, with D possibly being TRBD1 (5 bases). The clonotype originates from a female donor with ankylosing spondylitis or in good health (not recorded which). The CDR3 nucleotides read TGCGCCAGCAGCTTAGAAAGGGACCCGAACACTGAAGCTTTCTTT. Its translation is CASSLERDPNTEAFF.